This TCR beta chain stems from a study of blood T cell repertoires in COVID-19. Study-level information: COVID-19 samples, acute and convalescent, were from the United States, Italy and Spain.

Germline V gene lookup returns CDR1 SGHTA and CDR2 FQGNSA. This CDR3 comprises 16 residues. The V end lost 5 bases, the J end lost 3 bases, and 19 bases lay between the germline ends. Original processing notes: Amplification with reference gene primers provided the estimates of nucleated cell counts. Using immunoSEQ multiplex PCR, the repertoire was profiled, and TCRdb retains in-frame clones only, with some absent. D and trimming come from the DNA, and the V and J calls and clone size come from that table. The profile covers about 440,000 clones, with about nine tenths appearing a single time and 10% to 15% taken by the ten largest.

The rearrangement uses TRBV7-2 and TRBJ1-2, with D possibly TRBD1 on 5 matching bases. The clonotype comes from a woman in her 50s with COVID-19, enrolled during active disease. Sample: peripheral blood. CDR3 bases: TGTGCCAGCAGCCCCCGTGTGCGAGCAGGGCACTATGGCTACACCTTC. It encodes CASSPRVRAGHYGYTF.